This TCR beta chain was obtained from a study of blood T cell repertoires in COVID-19. Overall study context: Both acute and convalescent COVID-19 samples were obtained from the United States, Italy and Spain. Nucleic acid was either cDNA or gDNA, and it came from T cells, B-cell-depleted T cells, or PBMCs.

The CDR3 has 15 amino acids. Germline CDR1 and CDR2: MNHNS and SASEGT. The trim removed 8 bases at V and 7 bases at J, leaving 12 bases unmatched. Original analysis: Amplifying reference gene primers gave estimates of nucleated cell counts. Clones were read by immunoSEQ multiplex PCR, and TCRdb kept only the in-frame ones, dropping some. V, J and clone size were drawn from that table, and D and trimming were deduced from the DNA. The table lists tens of thousands of clones, just over 85% of them singletons. Material for sequencing was peripheral blood. This receptor was identified in a man between 70 and 80 years old with active or convalescent COVID-19. V gene TRBV6-1 combines with J gene TRBJ1-5, with 9 bases identical to TRBD1. DNA for the CDR3: TGTGCCAGCCTCCGGGGGGACAGGGTGGGACAGCCCCAGCATTTT. The encoded protein is CASLRGDRVGQPQHF.